This T cell receptor beta chain was sequenced in a study of T cell changes during pregnancy in multiple sclerosis. Profiling relied on immunoSEQ multiplex PCR, and the TCRdb table lists in-frame clones only, not all of them. The repertoire holds under 85,000 clones, with around 90% as singletons. The table lists this clone with a count of one. The input for sequencing was CD4+ T cells from peripheral blood mononuclear cells, taken before pregnancy. This sequence originates from a female donor with multiple sclerosis, enrolled in a pregnancy study.

The CDR3 sequence: CASRRTAGGPDTQYF. In DNA, the CDR3 is TGTGCCAGCAGGCGGACAGCGGGAGGGCCAGATACGCAGTATTTT. The chain has TRBV6-4 and TRBJ2-3, with 10 positions matching TRBD2. CDR1 is MRHNA, CDR2 SNTAGT, per germline. The CDR3 is 15 residues long. Trimming at V came to 6 bases and at J to 4 bases, leaving 7 bases not matched to a gene.